One and the same sample provided the 9 T cell receptor beta chains below, sequenced in a study of T cell responses to AZD1222 COVID-19 vaccine. Profiled with immunoSEQ multiplex PCR; TCRdb holds only in-frame clones, not every one. Counted here are some 100,000 clones, about 87% occurring once; the ten biggest clones make up 15% to 20%. Material: peripheral blood, obtained on day 0 of AZD1222 vaccination. These TCRs come from an adult in good health.

This clone appeared a single time. The chain is built from TRBV19 and TRBJ2-1; possible D gene TRBD1, 5 bases. V lost 6 bases and J 5 bases, leaving 14 bases between the germline ends. Germline V gene sequence: CDR1 LNHDA, CDR2 SQIVND (reference sequence). The CDR3 contains 14 residues. The CDR3 DNA reads as TGTGCCAGTAGCAAGGGGCAGATTAACAATGAGCAGTTCTTC. Protein sequence: CASSKGQINNEQFF.

The chain carries TRBV12-3 or TRBV12-4 and TRBJ1-5; D gene ambiguous. Trimming shortened V by 6 bases and J by 0 bases, and 6 bases separated the two germline ends. CDR3 length: 13 amino acids. Here the CDR3 DNA reads TGTGCCAGCAGCCAGAATAGCAATCAGCCCCAGCATTTT. Translating gives CASSQNSNQPQHF.

J is TRBJ1-1 and V is TRBV9, with D unresolved. The CDR3 is made up of 13 amino acids. Germline loops: CDR1 SGDLS, CDR2 YYNGEE. V lost 4 bases and J 5 bases, leaving 12 bases between the germline ends. The CDR3 spells CASSPPTRTEAFF. The CDR3 DNA reads TGTGCCAGCAGCCCCCCCACCCGTACTGAAGCTTTCTTT.

The V call is TRBV27, the J call TRBJ1-5, with D tentatively TRBD1 (5 bases). The germline V and J ends were trimmed by 5 bases and 3 bases, with 14 bases remaining between them. The CDR3 runs 15 residues. Germline V lookup: CDR1 MNHEY, CDR2 SMNVEV (reference sequence). This chain's CDR3 is CASSRTGTLNQPQHF. In DNA, the CDR3 is TGTGCCAGCAGTCGCACCGGGACCCTCAATCAGCCCCAGCATTTT.

CDR3: CASSLGTGGADGNEQYF. The CDR3 DNA reads TGTGCCAGCAGCTTGGGAACAGGGGGCGCGGACGGAAACGAGCAGTACTTC. The chain combines TRBV7-9 with TRBJ2-7, with TRBD1 matching over 9 bases. V lost 3 bases to trimming and J lost 5 bases; unmatched junction nucleotides: 14. The CDR3 is 17 residues long. The V gene's germline CDR1 is SEHNR and CDR2 FQNEAQ (reference sequence).

This chain connects TRBV5-5 to TRBJ2-5; D is possibly TRBD2 (6 bases). The germline V gene has CDR1 SGHKS and CDR2 YYEKEE (reference sequence). CDR3 size: 14 residues. Trimming left V 4 bases short and J 2 bases short, with 12 bases between. The CDR3 spells CASSRTGVQETQYF. CDR3 in DNA: TGTGCCAGCAGCCGCACGGGGGTTCAAGAGACCCAGTACTTC.

V usage is TRBV3-1 (or the pseudogene TRBV3-2) and J usage is TRBJ2-7; D gene uncertain. Germline-derived CDR1 and CDR2 are LGHDT and YNNKEL (reference sequence). This CDR3 comprises 11 residues. With 6 bases removed from V and 4 bases from J, the gap between germline ends came to 7 bases. The CDR3 spells CASSLKYEQYF. In nucleotides, the CDR3 is TGTGCCAGCAGTCTCAAATACGAGCAGTACTTC.

Worth noting for this clone: The sample holds other DNA sequences that translate to the same CDR3. The chain combines TRBV18 with TRBJ2-7; D tentatively reads TRBD1 or TRBD2 (6 bases each). The CDR3 covers 14 residues. Germline V lookup: CDR1 KGHSH, CDR2 LQKENI. Trimming cost V 4 bases and J 2 bases, with 12 bases left between them. CDR3 protein: CASSRGASTYEQYF. The CDR3 bases are TGTGCCAGCTCACGGGGGGCTTCAACCTACGAGCAGTACTTC.

The V gene is TRBV5-1, the J gene TRBJ2-6; D might be TRBD1 (6 bases). CDR1 is SGHRS, CDR2 YFSETQ, per germline. CDR3 length: 14 amino acids. V lost 7 bases, J lost 4 bases, and 12 bases lay in between. This chain's CDR3 is CASGTGQGANVLTF. CDR3 bases: TGCGCCAGCGGTACAGGGCAAGGGGCCAACGTCCTGACTTTC.